A selection of T cell receptor beta chains follows, all from one sample in a study of cytomegalovirus exposure and HLA in healthy donors. The protocol was immunoSEQ multiplex PCR, while the TCRdb copy is restricted to in-frame clones and leaves out a portion. The table has hundreds of thousands of clones, 82% seen once. Sequenced sample: PBMCs. All receptors derive from a man aged 35 to 55 in good health and CMV-seropositive. Both conserved end residues are part of each CDR3. A D gene is named only where the DNA matches it firmly. Size tells how often a clone was seen (once, few, many) or the class of an expanded clone, and some rows leave it out.

>TRBV4-2|.|TRBJ2-1|TRBD1
TGTGCCAGCAGCCAGGCCGGACAGGGATCGGGGCAGTTCTTC
CASSQAGQGSGQFF
>TRBV11-2|.|TRBJ2-3|.
TGTGCCAGCAGCGTCAACCGGGGTACCACAGATACGCAGTATTTT
CASSVNRGTTDTQYF
>TRBV7-3|.|TRBJ2-1|TRBD2
TGTGCCAGCAGCTCTCGGACTAGCGACACCTACAATGAGCAGTTCTTC
CASSSRTSDTYNEQFF
>TRBV13|.|TRBJ2-1|TRBD1
TGTGCCAGCAGCTACAGACAGGGGAATGAGCAGTTCTTC
CASSYRQGNEQFF
>TRBV11-2|.|TRBJ1-1|.
TGTGCCAGCACCACAAACTGGGGGCAGGATGAAGCTTTCTTT
CASTTNWGQDEAFF
>TRBV6-5|.|TRBJ2-5|TRBD2
TGTGCCATCAAACCGACTAGCGGGAGCCAAGAGACCCAGTACTTC
CAIKPTSGSQETQYF
>TRBV10-2|once|TRBJ2-1|TRBD2
TGCGCCAGCATGTGGACTAGCGGAAACAATGAGCAGTTCTTC
CASMWTSGNNEQFF
>TRBV19|.|TRBJ1-5|.
TGTGCCAGTAGTATGATTTCAGGGTTTGGCAATCAGCCCCAGCATTTT
CASSMISGFGNQPQHF
>TRBV9|.|TRBJ2-2|.
TGTGCCAGCAGCGTAGCCGTGAACACCGGGGAGCTGTTTTTT
CASSVAVNTGELFF
>TRBV20-1|.|TRBJ2-4|.
TGCAGTGCCCTGGAGGGAAACATTCAGTACTTC
CSALEGNIQYF
>TRBV5-1|.|TRBJ2-3|.
TGCGCCAGCAGCTTGGCGACTCCGAGGGGCACAGATACGCAGTATTTT
CASSLATPRGTDTQYF
>TRBV10-1|.|TRBJ2-3|TRBD2
TGCGCCAGCAGTGAATCAGCGGGAGGAGTGGATACGCAGTATTTT
CASSESAGGVDTQYF
>TRBV11-2|.|TRBJ2-7|TRBD2
TGTGCCAGCAGCTTATTCAGCGGGAGGGGTTCTATGAACGAGCAGTACTTC
CASSLFSGRGSMNEQYF
>TRBV19|.|TRBJ2-1|.
TGTGCCAGTAGTAGAGGTGGCCGAAACAATGAGCAGTTCTTC
CASSRGGRNNEQFF
>TRBV6-6|.|TRBJ2-1|.
TGTGCCAGCAGTGCGGACCGGGACAACTCCTACAATGAGCAGTTCTTC
CASSADRDNSYNEQFF
>TRBV9|.|TRBJ2-1|TRBD2
TGTGCCAGCAGCCAGGGACTAGCGGGACGCTCCTACAATGAGCAGTTCTTC
CASSQGLAGRSYNEQFF
>TRBV2|.|TRBJ2-1|TRBD2
TGTGCCAGCAGTGCCCAAGCGGGAGGAGGGAATGAGCAGTTCTTC
CASSAQAGGGNEQFF
>TRBV5-8|.|TRBJ2-7|TRBD1
TGTGCCAGCAGCTCTGGGACAGGGGTAGGGCTAAGGCAGTACTTC
CASSSGTGVGLRQYF